The 8 T cell receptor beta chains in this list originate from one sample, sequenced in a study of blood T cell repertoires in COVID-19. Produced via immunoSEQ multiplex PCR; TCRdb's table is partial and in-frame only. The profile covers 370,000 or so clones, with more than 75% appearing a single time and over 0.95% taken by the ten largest. Input material: peripheral blood. All receptors derive from a human donor with acute or convalescent COVID-19. The donor label of this sample is uncertain.

The gene calls are TRBV5-1 and TRBJ2-5; 10 bases agree with TRBD1. The CDR3 spans 15 residues. Germline CDR1 reads SGHRS; CDR2 reads YFSETQ. V dropped 6 bases and J dropped 5; count of bases not matched to a gene: 10. Here the CDR3 DNA reads TGCGCCAGCACCCTGACAGGGGGCATACGTGAGACCCAGTACTTC. It yields the protein CASTLTGGIRETQYF.

The V and J genes are TRBV2 and TRBJ2-1; D unclear. Germline CDR1 is SNHLY and CDR2 is FYNNEI. V was pared by 1 base and J by 3 bases, with 10 bases between. The CDR3 runs to 15 residues. The CDR3 DNA reads TGTGCCAGCAGTGAAGGCCAGGATTTCTACAATGAGCAGTTCTTC. This gives the protein CASSEGQDFYNEQFF.

The J gene is TRBJ1-1, the V gene TRBV6-5, with 7 bases identical to TRBD1. CDR3 length: 15 residues. J lost 1 base, V lost 6 bases, and 8 bases had no gene match. CDR1 MNHEY and CDR2 SVGAGI come from the germline V gene. CDR3 loop: CASRQTGRPNTEAFF. The CDR3 coding sequence is TGTGCCAGCAGACAGACAGGGAGACCGAACACTGAAGCTTTCTTT.

J is TRBJ1-2 and V is TRBV10-2; the D gene is possibly TRBD1 (6 bases). The CDR3 extends over 12 amino acids. Germline-derived CDR1 and CDR2 are WSHSY and SAAADI. The V gene lost 8 bases and the J gene lost 6 bases, with 13 bases spanning the gap. In DNA form, the CDR3 reads TGCGCCAGCGGAGGTGCAGGGGATGGCTACACCTTC. It is translated as CASGGAGDGYTF.

The CDR3 coding sequence is TGTGCCAGCAGTTCTAATCATTCACCCCTCCACTTT. Protein product: CASSSNHSPLHF. V and J are TRBV12-3 or TRBV12-4 and TRBJ1-6; no firm D call. The germline V and J ends were trimmed by 4 bases and 8 bases, with 6 bases remaining between them. This CDR3 is built from 12 residues.

The CDR3 DNA is TGTGCCAGCAGCCCCAGGGGTCCGGGGACAAGCTCCTACGAGCAGTACTTC. Encoded protein: CASSPRGPGTSSYEQYF. This chain connects TRBV7-2 to TRBJ2-7, with a tentative D call TRBD1 (6 bases). The V gene lost 5 bases and the J gene lost 0 bases, with 20 bases spanning the gap. Per germline, CDR1 SGHTA and CDR2 FQGNSA. The CDR3 loop spans 17 amino acids.

This sequence joins TRBV4-1 and TRBJ2-1; D unresolved. This CDR3 comprises 17 residues. V was trimmed by 1 base and J by 0 bases, leaving 13 bases between them. Looked up from germline, CDR1 is MGHRA and CDR2 is YSYEKL. CDR3 in DNA: TGCGCCAGCAGCCAAGGATTAGGCGGAAGCTCCTACAATGAGCAGTTCTTC. It yields the protein CASSQGLGGSSYNEQFF.

This clone has just one count. The J gene is TRBJ2-5, the V gene TRBV2, with 9 bases identical to TRBD1. This CDR3 has 16 amino acids. The ends lost 6 bases at V and 5 bases at J; junction bases unmatched: 13. Germline values: CDR1 SNHLY, CDR2 FYNNEI. CDR3 residues: CASSATAGTGRETQYF. In nucleotides, the CDR3 is TGTGCCAGCAGCGCGACCGCCGGGACAGGGAGGGAGACCCAGTACTTC.